This section outlines one TCR beta chain sequence together with its context. The antigen is not known. The CDR3 covers 15 residues. Trimming pared 2 bases from V and 4 bases from J, leaving 12 bases between. The germline V gene encodes CDR1 SGHTA and CDR2 FQGNSA. TCRB transcripts that were expressed got sequenced, as all of the isolated RNA had been reverse transcribed. Using immunoSEQ multiplex PCR, the repertoire was profiled, and TCRdb retains in-frame clones only, with some absent. The top ten clones hold approximately 0.087% of a sample with a few hundred thousand clones, 16% of them seen once. The sample belongs to a study of beta chain features in type 1 diabetes. About the research overall: Age, gender and cell yields were alike across patients and healthy donors.

Study-wide results and limits: Moderate yet significant TCRB CDR3 shortening was seen in Type 1 diabetes patients in all four CD4+ subsets. Insertions at VDJ junctions were less frequent in type 1 diabetes patients. These patients also deleted more nucleotides at the same junctions.

The chain couples TRBV7-2 to TRBJ1-3, with a tentative D call TRBD1 (5 bases). The source material was naive CD4+ T cells from blood. The receptor was derived from a man aged 30-40 years with type 1 diabetes. Here the CDR3 DNA reads TGTGCCAGCAGCTTATGGCAGGGCTTCGGAAACACCATATATTTT. It is translated as CASSLWQGFGNTIYF.